The clone carrying this TCR beta chain was detected ten times or more. What it recognizes is unknown. The data belong to a study of T cell repertoires in cytomegalovirus infection. The overall study: Public TCR beta signatures were indicative of both CMV infection and a matching HLA type.

This CDR3 contains 13 residues. Germline loops: CDR1 MNHEY, CDR2 SVGEGT. The ends were cut back, 0 bases at V and 4 bases at J, with 4 bases in the middle. TCRdb fed the reads into MiXCR, producing one record per CDR3 protein. The sample carries around 770,000 distinct CDR3 sequences, under 35% recorded once. This chain connects TRBV6-2 or TRBV6-3 to TRBJ2-1, with unresolved D. This TCR came from a human donor in good health (CMV status not recorded). Some clones in this sample may be carry-over from other donors' samples. Sequenced here: cultured CD8+ T cells from PBMCs, sampled from culture after CMV antigen stimulation. The CDR3 bases are TGTGCCAGCAGTTACTCCACTTACAATGAGCAGTTCTTC. Translation gives CASSYSTYNEQFF.